These 22 T cell receptor beta chains share one sample of origin, sequenced in a study of spatial heterogeneity in lung cancer. Using its own MiXCR run on the 5' RACE reads, TCRdb lists one record per CDR3 protein. The repertoire holds 20,000 to 25,000 distinct CDR3 sequences, about 4.5% seen once, with about 7.7% in the top ten. The time point was: sample taken at primary tumor resection. The sequencing used PBMCs, collected at surgery. These receptors came from a male donor with early-stage non-small cell lung cancer.

Many counts were recorded for this clonotype. CDR3: CASTGTTGELFF. The CDR3 DNA reads TGCGCCAGCACCGGGACCACCGGGGAGCTGTTTTTT. The chain is built from TRBV10-1 and TRBJ2-2; D is possibly TRBD1 or TRBD2 (5 bases each). The CDR3 extends over 12 amino acids. Germline V lookup: CDR1 WNHNN, CDR2 SYGVQD (reference sequence). Trimming pared 7 bases from V and 4 bases from J, leaving 7 bases between.

This clonotype appeared many times. The rearrangement joins TRBV2 to TRBJ1-6; a weak D match, TRBD1 (5 bases). V was pared by 3 bases and J by 6 bases, with 12 bases between. The germline gives CDR1 SNHLY, CDR2 FYNNEI. The CDR3 is made up of 15 amino acids. CDR3: CASSEQGPLNSPLHF. The CDR3 region has the DNA TGTGCCAGCAGTGAGCAGGGACCACTTAATTCACCCCTCCACTTT.

This clonotype has more than one count but fewer than ten. The rearrangement joins TRBV2 to TRBJ1-5, with 12 bases that match TRBD1. Germline-derived CDR1 and CDR2 are SNHLY and FYNNEI. There are 16 residues in the CDR3. V lost 8 bases to trimming and J lost 2 bases; unmatched junction nucleotides: 7. This chain's CDR3 is CASGRDRGQGNQPQHF. The CDR3 DNA is TGTGCCAGCGGCCGGGACAGGGGGCAAGGCAATCAGCCCCAGCATTTT. The full variable domain, in which reference TRBV2 and TRBJ1-5 provide the parts outside the CDR3, is EPEVTQTPSHQVTQMGQEVILRCVPISNHLYFYWYRQILGQKVEFLVSFYNNEISEKSEIFDDQFSVERPDGSNFTLKIRSTKLEDSAMYFCASGRDRGQGNQPQHFGDGTRLSIL.

In its sample, this clonotype was seen many times. This chain links TRBV28 with TRBJ1-2; no clear D. V was clipped by 6 bases and J by 7 bases, with 9 bases between them. CDR1 is MDHEN and CDR2 is SYDVKM in the germline V gene. The CDR3 extends over 11 amino acids. Here the CDR3 reads CASSNGVGYTF. The CDR3 DNA reads as TGTGCCAGCAGCAATGGCGTTGGCTACACCTTC.

This clonotype was counted ten times or more. This sequence joins TRBV6-5 and TRBJ1-2; D not certain. CDR1 and CDR2 from the germline V gene are MNHEY and SVGAGI. Trimming shortened V by 10 bases and J by 6 bases, and 18 bases separated the two germline ends. This CDR3 has 13 residues. Here the CDR3 DNA reads TGTGCCATCCACACTGGGCTTGGGGATGGCTACACCTTC. Protein: CAIHTGLGDGYTF.

The chain employs TRBV6-5 and TRBJ1-1; tentatively, D is TRBD1 (5 bases). CDR3 size: 16 residues. The V end lost 2 bases, the J end lost 4 bases, and 17 bases lay between the germline ends. The V gene's germline CDR1 is MNHEY and CDR2 SVGAGI. CDR3 sequence: CASSYLGGTRATEAFF. The CDR3, as DNA: TGTGCCAGCAGTTACCTCGGAGGGACCCGCGCCACTGAAGCTTTCTTT.

This clonotype was found many times. This chain uses TRBV7-8 with TRBJ2-5; D may be TRBD2 (7 bases). Germline V gene lookup returns CDR1 SGHVS and CDR2 FQNEAQ. This CDR3 spans 14 amino acids. V dropped 5 bases and J dropped 4 bases, with 14 bases sitting between them. The CDR3 loop reads CASSPSAGAETQYF. CDR3 coding DNA: TGTGCCAGCAGCCCAAGCGCGGGGGCAGAGACCCAGTACTTC.

In this sample, this clonotype turned up many times. J is TRBJ2-1 and V is TRBV5-1; 9 positions agree with TRBD2. This CDR3 comprises 16 residues. CDR1 is SGHRS and CDR2 is YFSETQ in the germline V gene. Unmatched junction bases numbered 10, after V lost 4 bases and J lost 5 bases. The CDR3 reads CASSVTRGGRHNEQFF. CDR3 DNA: TGCGCCAGCAGCGTAACGCGGGGGGGCCGTCACAATGAGCAGTTCTTC.

This clonotype has at least ten counts. This rearrangement joins TRBV9 to TRBJ2-3; D is undetermined. There are 14 residues in the CDR3. Germline V gene lookup returns CDR1 SGDLS and CDR2 YYNGEE. V gave up 2 bases and J gave up 3 bases, with 10 bases separating them. Written as DNA, the CDR3 is TGTGCCAGCAGCGTCTCCCCAGCAACAGATACGCAGTATTTT. This gives the protein CASSVSPATDTQYF.

This clonotype was observed a few times. The gene calls are TRBV7-2 and TRBJ2-1; 10 bases are a match to TRBD2. The CDR3 consists of 21 residues. The V gene's germline CDR1 is SGHTA and CDR2 FQGNSA. The V segment lost 5 bases and the J segment 9 bases; nucleotides outside the gene matches: 28. The CDR3: CASSPSPGGRGGSGRWAEQFF. CDR3 nucleotide sequence: TGTGCCAGCAGCCCTAGCCCTGGGGGCAGGGGCGGTAGCGGGAGGTGGGCTGAGCAGTTCTTC.

The rearrangement links TRBV7-9 to TRBJ1-1; the D gene is possibly TRBD1 (6 bases). Germline V gene lookup returns CDR1 SEHNR and CDR2 FQNEAQ (reference sequence). The V and J ends lost 6 bases and 1 base respectively, with 9 bases between them. The CDR3 loop spans 13 amino acids. This CDR3 is CASSATGNTEAFF. The CDR3 region has the DNA TGTGCCAGCAGTGCGACAGGGAACACTGAAGCTTTCTTT.

The CDR3 is CASSQGTAHYEQYF. The CDR3 region has the DNA TGTGCCAGCAGCCAAGGGACCGCCCACTACGAGCAGTACTTC. The chain combines TRBV12-3 or TRBV12-4 with TRBJ2-7; D is perhaps TRBD1 or TRBD2 (5 bases each). The CDR3 has 14 residues. Trimming took 6 bases from V and 3 from J, leaving 15 bases between them.

This clonotype was observed many times. This rearrangement joins TRBV20-1 to TRBJ1-1; TRBD1 matches 9 bases. The CDR3 has 14 residues. CDR1 is DFQATT and CDR2 is SNEGSKA in the germline V gene (reference sequence). V gave up 5 bases and J gave up 2 bases; unmatched junction bases: 6. This CDR3 is CSAPDRGFNTEAFF. CDR3 nucleotide sequence: TGCAGTGCTCCGGACAGGGGATTCAACACTGAAGCTTTCTTT.

This clonotype has ten or more counts. The J gene is TRBJ1-3, the V gene TRBV12-3 or TRBV12-4, with 7 bases lining up with TRBD1. The CDR3 extends over 14 amino acids. Unmatched junction bases numbered 5, after V lost 6 bases and J lost 3 bases. CDR3 residues: CASREGASGNTIYF. The CDR3 nucleotides are TGTGCCAGCAGAGAGGGGGCGAGTGGAAACACCATATATTTT.

This clonotype is medium-sized in the sample. The rearrangement links TRBV6-1 to TRBJ1-5; D gene ambiguous. The germline V gene has CDR1 MNHNS and CDR2 SASEGT. V shed 7 bases and J shed 7 bases, with 14 bases lying between them. The CDR3 loop spans 13 amino acids. The CDR3 bases are TGTGCCAGCACCCTGGCGGGAATCCAGCCCCAGCATTTT. Translated, it gives CASTLAGIQPQHF.

This clonotype has ten or more counts. This rearrangement joins TRBV7-8 to TRBJ2-7; D tentatively fits TRBD1 or TRBD2 (5 bases each). CDR3 length: 13 amino acids. CDR1 is SGHVS, CDR2 FQNEAQ, per germline. V was cut by 3 bases and J by 3 bases, with 9 bases left in between. The CDR3 coding sequence is TGTGCCAGCAGCTTGGATGGGGGCTACGAGCAGTACTTC. Its translation is CASSLDGGYEQYF.

The sample holds many counts of this clonotype. This chain uses TRBV6-5 with TRBJ2-3; D remains ambiguous. Germline values: CDR1 MNHEY, CDR2 SVGAGI. The CDR3 has 11 residues. Trimming stripped 3 bases from V and 5 bases from J, with 3 bases between. CDR3 in amino acids: CASSYEDTQYF. Here the CDR3 DNA reads TGTGCCAGCAGTTATGAAGATACGCAGTATTTT.

This clonotype was counted many times. This sequence joins TRBV7-9 and TRBJ1-3, with a possible D match to TRBD1 (5 bases). The length of the CDR3 is 15 residues. Germline V CDR1 and CDR2: SEHNR, FQNEAQ (reference sequence). With 5 bases removed from V and 0 bases from J, the gap between germline ends came to 11 bases. In DNA, the CDR3 is TGTGCCAGCAGCCACCGGGGGAGCTCTGGAAACACCATATATTTT. Translating it yields CASSHRGSSGNTIYF.

At least ten counts were recorded for this clonotype. The chain uses TRBV5-1 and TRBJ2-7; D possibly uses TRBD1 or TRBD2 (6 bases each). CDR3 size: 14 residues. In germline, CDR1 is SGHRS, CDR2 YFSETQ. V dropped 4 bases and J dropped 5 bases, with 16 bases sitting between them. DNA for the CDR3: TGCGCCAGCAGCACCGGAGGGGGAAGGAACGAGCAGTACTTC. It yields the protein CASSTGGGRNEQYF.

This clonotype was picked up many times. The chain uses TRBV2 and TRBJ1-2; D gene unclear. The germline V gene has CDR1 SNHLY and CDR2 FYNNEI. The CDR3 runs to 14 residues. The V end lost 4 bases, the J end lost 7 bases, and 16 bases lay between the germline ends. CDR3 amino acids: CASSAREATGGYTF. The CDR3 nucleotides read TGTGCCAGCAGTGCGAGGGAGGCCACCGGTGGCTACACCTTC.

At least ten counts were recorded for this clonotype. The V and J genes are TRBV4-1 and TRBJ2-2; 10 bases match TRBD2. The CDR3 length is 14 residues. The J segment lost 7 bases and the V segment lost 5 bases, leaving 4 bases of the junction unmatched. Germline assignment: CDR1 MGHRA and CDR2 YSYEKL. The CDR3 region has the DNA TGCGCCAGCAGCGCTAGCGGGAGTATCGGGGAGCTGTTTTTT. Protein sequence: CASSASGSIGELFF.

This clonotype has a count of ten or more. The chain joins TRBV7-9 to TRBJ1-5; no firm D call. CDR1 is SEHNR and CDR2 is FQNEAQ in the germline V gene (reference sequence). The CDR3 extends over 15 amino acids. The V end lost 5 bases, the J end lost 0 bases, and 11 bases lay between the germline ends. For the CDR3, the DNA is TGTGCCAGCAGCGTGGGCACGATTAGCAATCAGCCCCAGCATTTT. Protein product: CASSVGTISNQPQHF.